The clone carrying this TCR beta chain was picked up many times. TCRdb's copy holds only in-frame clones and misses some; the assay was immunoSEQ multiplex PCR. The table lists tens of thousands of clones, 85% to 90% of them singletons. The sample comes from a study of T cell changes during pregnancy in multiple sclerosis. This CDR3 is 12 amino acids long. Trimming cost V 4 bases and J 8 bases, with 11 bases left between them. The germline V gene has CDR1 SEHNR and CDR2 FQNEAQ (reference sequence). The J gene is TRBJ1-2, the V gene TRBV7-9; D might be TRBD1 (6 bases). The sequence derives from a female donor with multiple sclerosis, enrolled in a pregnancy study. Specimen: CD8+ T cells from peripheral blood mononuclear cells, collected before pregnancy. CDR3 protein: CASSSYRVGYTF. The CDR3 DNA sequence: TGTGCCAGCAGCTCGTACAGGGTCGGCTACACCTTC.